The 9 T cell receptor beta chains reported below all come from one sample, sequenced in a study of blood T cell repertoires in COVID-19. Method: immunoSEQ multiplex PCR; TCRdb's copy keeps in-frame clones and lacks some. The table includes about 180,000 clones, 85% to 90% detected once. The material sequenced was peripheral blood. These TCRs come from a woman aged 25 to 39 with active or convalescent COVID-19.

The chain is built from TRBV5-6 and TRBJ2-2; a possible D gene is TRBD2 (6 bases). This CDR3 is 17 amino acids long. Trimming stripped 4 bases from V and 7 bases from J, with 23 bases between. Germline V CDR1 and CDR2: SGHDT, YYEEEE. CDR3: CASSLPYRDSAFGELFF. CDR3 nucleotide sequence: TGTGCCAGCAGCCTACCGTACCGGGACTCTGCCTTCGGGGAGCTGTTTTTT. Drawing the rest from reference TRBV5-6 and TRBJ2-2, the complete variable domain is DAGVTQSPTHLIKTRGQQVTLRCSPKSGHDTVSWYQQALGQGPQFIFQYYEEEERQRGNFPDRFSGHQFPNYSSELNVNALLLGDSALYLCASSLPYRDSAFGELFFGEGSRLTVL.

CDR3 DNA: TGTGCCAGTAGTGCTGACAGGGATAGATCACCCCTCCACTTT. Protein sequence: CASSADRDRSPLHF. The chain is built from TRBV19 and TRBJ1-6; TRBD1 matches 7 bases. V lost 5 bases to trimming and J lost 10 bases; unmatched junction nucleotides: 8. Germline-derived CDR1 and CDR2 are LNHDA and SQIVND (reference sequence). The CDR3 consists of 14 residues.

The chain links TRBV7-9 to TRBJ2-3; tentatively, D is TRBD2 (5 bases). With 3 bases removed from V and 1 base from J, the gap between germline ends came to 17 bases. The CDR3 sequence is 17 residues long. The V gene's germline CDR1 is SEHNR and CDR2 FQNEAQ (reference sequence). The CDR3 region has the DNA TGTGCCAGCAGCTTCCCGCTAGCTAGCTTGCGCACAGATACGCAGTATTTT. Encoded protein: CASSFPLASLRTDTQYF.

This sequence joins TRBV3-1 (or the pseudogene TRBV3-2) and TRBJ2-1; 8 nucleotides match TRBD2. CDR1 is LGHDT, CDR2 YNNKEL, per germline (reference sequence). This CDR3 comprises 16 residues. The V segment lost 4 bases and the J segment 2 bases; nucleotides outside the gene matches: 7. The CDR3: CASSPFSGETYNEQFF. The CDR3 DNA sequence: TGTGCCAGCAGCCCCTTTAGCGGGGAAACCTACAATGAGCAGTTCTTC.

The rearrangement links TRBV5-4 to TRBJ1-2; 11 nucleotides agree with TRBD1. With 3 bases clipped from V and 2 bases from J, the junction kept 0 bases outside the gene matches. This CDR3 has 14 amino acids. CDR1 SGHNT and CDR2 YYREEE come from the germline V gene (reference sequence). Here the CDR3 DNA reads TGTGCCAGCAGCTGGGACAGGGGGAACTATGGCTACACCTTC. As protein: CASSWDRGNYGYTF.

The J gene is TRBJ2-5, the V gene TRBV7-2, with D perhaps TRBD1 (5 bases). Germline V CDR1 and CDR2: SGHTA, FQGNSA. The V and J ends lost 1 base and 5 bases respectively, with 23 bases between them. The CDR3 is made up of 18 amino acids. In nucleotides, the CDR3 is TGTGCCAGCAGCTTAGAACTAAAATCCAGGGATGGGTATGAGACCCAGTACTTC. Translated: CASSLELKSRDGYETQYF.

The V and J genes are TRBV10-3 and TRBJ2-5; TRBD2 might be the D (5 bases). This CDR3 has 15 amino acids. Germline CDR1 reads ENHRY; CDR2 reads SYGVKD. Trimming pared 0 bases from V and 5 bases from J, leaving 13 bases between. This CDR3 reads CAISESGGRWETQYF. The CDR3 DNA sequence: TGTGCCATCAGTGAGTCAGGAGGAAGGTGGGAGACCCAGTACTTC.

The rearrangement uses TRBV11-2 and TRBJ1-2, with D possibly matching TRBD1 (5 bases). This CDR3 region has 15 residues. Looked up from germline, CDR1 is SGHAT and CDR2 is FQNNGV. Trimming removed 3 bases from V and 3 bases from J, with 14 bases in between. CDR3 DNA sequence: TGTGCCAGCAGCTTCTGGGGCTCGACCTACTATGGCTACACCTTC. It translates to CASSFWGSTYYGYTF.

The V and J genes are TRBV19 and TRBJ2-7; D possibly corresponds to TRBD1 (6 bases). The CDR3 is 15 residues long. The V end lost 5 bases, the J end lost 0 bases, and 14 bases lay between the germline ends. CDR1 is LNHDA and CDR2 is SQIVND in the germline V gene (reference sequence). The CDR3 loop is CASSSLGQTSYEQYF. The CDR3, as DNA: TGTGCCAGTAGTTCGCTGGGACAAACCTCCTACGAGCAGTACTTC.